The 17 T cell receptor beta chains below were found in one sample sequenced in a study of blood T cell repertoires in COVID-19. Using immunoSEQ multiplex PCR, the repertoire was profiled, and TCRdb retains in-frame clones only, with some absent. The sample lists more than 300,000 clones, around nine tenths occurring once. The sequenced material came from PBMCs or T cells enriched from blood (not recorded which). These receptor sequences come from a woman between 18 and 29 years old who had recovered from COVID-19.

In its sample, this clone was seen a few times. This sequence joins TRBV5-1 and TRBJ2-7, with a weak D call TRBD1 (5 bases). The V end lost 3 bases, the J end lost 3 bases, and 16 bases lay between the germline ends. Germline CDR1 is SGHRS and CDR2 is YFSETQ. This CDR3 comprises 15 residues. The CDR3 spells CASSSLQGIGYEQYF. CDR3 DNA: TGCGCCAGCAGCTCCCTTCAGGGTATCGGCTACGAGCAGTACTTC.

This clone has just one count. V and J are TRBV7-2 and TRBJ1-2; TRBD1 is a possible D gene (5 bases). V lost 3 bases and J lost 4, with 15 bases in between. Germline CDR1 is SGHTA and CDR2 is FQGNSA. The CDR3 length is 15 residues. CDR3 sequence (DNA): TGTGCCAGCAGCTTGTTACCGACAGAGACCTATGGCTACACCTTC. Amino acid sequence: CASSLLPTETYGYTF. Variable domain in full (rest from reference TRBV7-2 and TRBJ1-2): GAGVSQSPSNKVTEKGKDVELRCDPISGHTALYWYRQSLGQGLEFLIYFQGNSAPDKSGLPSDRFSAERTGGSVSTLTIQRTQQEDSAVYLCASSLLPTETYGYTFGSGTRLTVV.

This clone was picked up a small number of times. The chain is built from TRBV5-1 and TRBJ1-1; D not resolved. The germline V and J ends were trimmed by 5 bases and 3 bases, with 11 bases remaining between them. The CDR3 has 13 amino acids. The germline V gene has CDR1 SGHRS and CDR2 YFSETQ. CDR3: CASRYGWDTEAFF. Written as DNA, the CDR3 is TGCGCCAGCAGATACGGGTGGGACACTGAAGCTTTCTTT.

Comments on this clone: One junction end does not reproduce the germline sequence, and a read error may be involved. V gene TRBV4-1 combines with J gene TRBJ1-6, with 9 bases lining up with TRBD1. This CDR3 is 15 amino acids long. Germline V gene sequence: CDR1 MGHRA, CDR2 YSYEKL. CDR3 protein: CASSQEGGTGIPPHF. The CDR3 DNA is TGCGCCAGCAGCCAAGAAGGGGGGACAGGGATCCCCCCCCACTTT.

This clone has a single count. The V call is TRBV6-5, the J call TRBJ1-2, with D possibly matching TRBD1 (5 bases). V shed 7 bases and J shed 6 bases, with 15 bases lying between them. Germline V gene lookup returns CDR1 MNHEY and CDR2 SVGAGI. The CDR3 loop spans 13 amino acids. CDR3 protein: CASTPGEFDGYTF. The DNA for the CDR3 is TGTGCCAGCACCCCGGGGGAGTTCGATGGCTACACCTTC.

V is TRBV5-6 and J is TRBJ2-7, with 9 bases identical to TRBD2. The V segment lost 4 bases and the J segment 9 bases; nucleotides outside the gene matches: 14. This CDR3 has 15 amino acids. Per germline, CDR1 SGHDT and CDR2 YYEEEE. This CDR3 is CASSPGWSGGPGQYF. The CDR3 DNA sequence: TGTGCCAGCAGCCCCGGATGGAGCGGGGGGCCAGGGCAGTACTTC.

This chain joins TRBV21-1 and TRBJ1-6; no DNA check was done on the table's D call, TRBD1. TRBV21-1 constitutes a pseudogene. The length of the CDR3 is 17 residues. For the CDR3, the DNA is TGTGCCAGCACCGACTCTCTTCCGGGACATCCTAATTCACCCCTCCACTTT. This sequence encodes CASTDSLPGHPNSPLHF.

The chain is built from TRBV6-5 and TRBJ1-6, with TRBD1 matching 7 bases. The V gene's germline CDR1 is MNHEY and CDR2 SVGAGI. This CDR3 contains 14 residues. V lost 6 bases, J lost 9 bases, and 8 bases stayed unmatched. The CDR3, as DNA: TGTGCCAGCAGAGACACAGGGGCGGGTTCACCCCTCCACTTT. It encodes CASRDTGAGSPLHF.

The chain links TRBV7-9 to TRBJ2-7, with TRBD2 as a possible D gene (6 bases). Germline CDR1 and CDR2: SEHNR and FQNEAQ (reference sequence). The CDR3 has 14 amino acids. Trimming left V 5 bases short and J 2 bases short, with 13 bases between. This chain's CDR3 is CASSAISGAYEQYF. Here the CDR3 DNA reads TGTGCCAGCAGCGCGATTTCGGGGGCCTACGAGCAGTACTTC.

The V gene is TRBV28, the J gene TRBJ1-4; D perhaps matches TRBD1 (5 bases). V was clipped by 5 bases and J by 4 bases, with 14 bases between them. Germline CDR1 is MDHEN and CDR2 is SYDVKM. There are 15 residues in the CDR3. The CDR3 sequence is CASSGGSVGNEKLFF. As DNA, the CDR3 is TGTGCCAGCAGTGGGGGGTCGGTTGGTAATGAAAAACTGTTTTTT.

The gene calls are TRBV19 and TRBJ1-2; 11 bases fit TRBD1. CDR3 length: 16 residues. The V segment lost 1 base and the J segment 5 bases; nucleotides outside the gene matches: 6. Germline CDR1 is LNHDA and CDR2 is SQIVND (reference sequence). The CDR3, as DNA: TGTGCCAGTAGTATAGGCGGGACAGGGGGTGCATATGGCTACACCTTC. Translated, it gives CASSIGGTGGAYGYTF.

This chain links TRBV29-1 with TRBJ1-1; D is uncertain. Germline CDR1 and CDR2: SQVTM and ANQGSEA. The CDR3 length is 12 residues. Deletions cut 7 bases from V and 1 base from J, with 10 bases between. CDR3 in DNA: TGCAGCGCACGTACGGGGAACACTGAAGCTTTCTTT. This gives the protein CSARTGNTEAFF.

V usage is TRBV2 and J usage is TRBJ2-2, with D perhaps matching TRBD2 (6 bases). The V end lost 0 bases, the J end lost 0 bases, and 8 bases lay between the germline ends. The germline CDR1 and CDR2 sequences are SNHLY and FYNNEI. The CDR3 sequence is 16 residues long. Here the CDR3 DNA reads TGTGCCAGCAGTGAAGCACTAGCCGCGAACACCGGGGAGCTGTTTTTT. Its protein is CASSEALAANTGELFF.

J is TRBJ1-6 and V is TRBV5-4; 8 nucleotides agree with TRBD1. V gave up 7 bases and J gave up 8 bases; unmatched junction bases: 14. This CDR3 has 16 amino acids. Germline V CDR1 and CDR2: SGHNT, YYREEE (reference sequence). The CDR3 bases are TGTGCCAGCGGACAGGGCTCGGGCCCAAGGGATTCACCCCTCCACTTT. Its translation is CASGQGSGPRDSPLHF.

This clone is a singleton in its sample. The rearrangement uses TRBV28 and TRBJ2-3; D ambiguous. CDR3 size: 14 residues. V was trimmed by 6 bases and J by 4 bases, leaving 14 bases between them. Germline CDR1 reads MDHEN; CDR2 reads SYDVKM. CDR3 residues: CASRLSSAADTQYF. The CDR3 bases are TGTGCCAGCAGGCTGTCGAGCGCCGCAGATACGCAGTATTTT.

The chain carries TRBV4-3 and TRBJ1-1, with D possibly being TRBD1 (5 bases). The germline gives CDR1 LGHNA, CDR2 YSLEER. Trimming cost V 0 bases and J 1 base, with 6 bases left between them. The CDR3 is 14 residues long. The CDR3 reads CASSQEDRNTEAFF. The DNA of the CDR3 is TGCGCCAGCAGCCAAGAAGACAGGAACACTGAAGCTTTCTTT.

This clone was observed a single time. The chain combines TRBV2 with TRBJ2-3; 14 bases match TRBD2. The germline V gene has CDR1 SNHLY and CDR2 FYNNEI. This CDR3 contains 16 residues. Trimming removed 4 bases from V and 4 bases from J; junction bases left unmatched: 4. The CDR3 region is CASSVGLAGGSDTQYF. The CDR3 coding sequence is TGTGCCAGCAGTGTCGGACTAGCGGGGGGATCAGATACGCAGTATTTT.